There are many counts of the clone carrying this T cell receptor beta chain. The antigen is not known. Per-sample PBMC isolation yielded at least 6.5 million cells. Primed by a sample-barcoded 5' primer and a J-beta primer mix, a second PCR proceeded for 7 to 11 cycles. The authors tagged each cDNA molecule using a template-switch adaptor with 12 random nucleotides. TCRdb passed the 5' RACE reads through MiXCR, listing each CDR3 protein once. The profile shows about 1,800,000 distinct CDR3 sequences, under 30% of them singletons. This sample was taken from a study of blood T cells in healthy people across ages. The study, taken as a whole, reports: Diversity was higher, and naive CD4+ cells more numerous, in long-lived donors than in aged donors. TCR beta diversity was tightly associated with the proportion of naive T cells.

Germline values: CDR1 DFQATT, CDR2 SNEGSKA (reference sequence). CDR3 length: 11 residues. V shed 7 bases and J shed 4 bases, with 11 bases lying between them. The sequencing input was blood. The clonotype originates from a woman younger than 45 in good health. The chain carries TRBV20-1 and TRBJ2-7; D is unclear. CDR3 bases: TGCAGTGGACATTTTGGGTACGAGCAGTACTTC. Translating gives CSGHFGYEQYF.